These 32 T cell receptor beta chains were sequenced from one sample in a study of cytomegalovirus exposure and HLA in healthy donors. Primers: 60 Vbeta forward and 13 Jbeta reverse. Clones were sequenced by immunoSEQ multiplex PCR, and TCRdb holds only the in-frame ones, with some missing. Of some 110,000 clones listed, 13% to 15% were seen once; the top ten hold over 0.8%. The specimen was PBMCs. The receptor source for this set is a female donor in good health and CMV-seronegative.

This clone has only a few counts. The rearrangement links TRBV6-5 to TRBJ2-7; tentative D call: TRBD2 (5 bases). CDR3 length: 15 residues. CDR1 is MNHEY and CDR2 is SVGAGI in the germline V gene. Trimming removed 3 bases from V and 3 bases from J, with 15 bases in between. CDR3 sequence: CASSYGDEGSYEQYF. In nucleotides, the CDR3 is TGTGCCAGCAGTTATGGAGACGAGGGAAGCTACGAGCAGTACTTC.

The genes are TRBV19 and TRBJ1-2; TRBD1 is a possible D gene (5 bases). Trimming pared 9 bases from V and 7 bases from J, leaving 15 bases between. The CDR3 has 12 amino acids. Germline loops: CDR1 LNHDA, CDR2 SQIVND (reference sequence). CDR3 bases: TGTGCCAGCTCGGCGGGGGTAGCTGGCTACACCTTC. This gives the protein CASSAGVAGYTF.

This clone has more than one count but fewer than ten. The chain is built from TRBV2 and TRBJ2-1; 9 bases are shared with TRBD2. Germline V gives CDR1 SNHLY, CDR2 FYNNEI. The V segment lost 6 bases and the J segment 6 bases; nucleotides outside the gene matches: 12. This CDR3 comprises 16 residues. The CDR3 here is CASSLSGREGPNEQFF. The CDR3 bases are TGTGCCAGCAGCTTAAGTGGGCGGGAGGGCCCCAATGAGCAGTTCTTC.

In regard to this clone: This sample also contains other DNA sequences that code for the same CDR3. The rearrangement joins TRBV4-3 to TRBJ1-4; the D gene is possibly TRBD1 (5 bases). This CDR3 has 13 amino acids. Looked up from germline, CDR1 is LGHNA and CDR2 is YSLEER. Deletions cut 0 bases from V and 8 bases from J, with 7 bases between. Written as DNA, the CDR3 is TGCGCCAGCAGCCAAGATCGGGGGGAAAAACTGTTTTTT. Translation: CASSQDRGEKLFF.

In its sample, this clone was seen a few times. The CDR3 DNA reads TGTGCCAGCAGTGGAGACTTCCAAGAGACCCAGTACTTC. Amino acid sequence: CASSGDFQETQYF. J is TRBJ2-5 and V is TRBV2; D is ambiguous. The CDR3 loop spans 13 amino acids. With 4 bases removed from V and 1 base from J, the gap between germline ends came to 7 bases. Germline V gene lookup returns CDR1 SNHLY and CDR2 FYNNEI.

This clone was picked up a small number of times. V is TRBV5-1 and J is TRBJ2-3; a weak D match, TRBD2 (5 bases). Per the germline V gene, CDR1 is SGHRS and CDR2 is YFSETQ. Trimming removed 2 bases at V and 2 bases at J, with 6 bases between. The CDR3 runs 13 residues. The CDR3 bases are TGCGCCAGCAGCTTCGGGGACACAGATACGCAGTATTTT. Translating gives CASSFGDTDTQYF.

A few counts support this clone. The chain uses TRBV28 and TRBJ1-5; 9 bases fit TRBD1. The CDR3 contains 16 residues. Germline V gives CDR1 MDHEN, CDR2 SYDVKM. Germline trimming cut 5 bases from V and 3 bases from J; bases unmatched to any gene: 8. Here the CDR3 DNA reads TGTGCCAGCAGTGGGGGGACAGGGAGGGTCAATCAGCCCCAGCATTTT. It specifies CASSGGTGRVNQPQHF.

This chain uses TRBV6-4 with TRBJ2-1; the match to TRBD2 covers 8 bases. The germline gives CDR1 MRHNA, CDR2 SNTAGT. The V and J ends lost 4 bases and 7 bases, in that order; junction bases with no gene match: 9. CDR3 length: 15 amino acids. CDR3 protein: CASSATSVPGNEQFF. The CDR3 nucleotides read TGTGCCAGCAGTGCGACTAGCGTCCCCGGGAATGAGCAGTTCTTC.

This clone occurred a few times. V and J are TRBV19 and TRBJ2-2; 10 bases are a match to TRBD1. The CDR3 has 17 residues. The germline gives CDR1 LNHDA, CDR2 SQIVND (reference sequence). The junction had 16 bases not matched to a gene; V was cut back by 10 bases and J by 5 bases. The CDR3 DNA follows: TGTGCCACTAACTATCCGGGGACAGGGGCGAGGACCGGGGAGCTGTTTTTT. It yields the protein CATNYPGTGARTGELFF.

V usage is TRBV4-2 and J usage is TRBJ2-5; maybe TRBD2 (6 bases). Trimming pared 3 bases from V and 2 bases from J, leaving 22 bases between. The CDR3 is 18 residues long. Germline assignment: CDR1 LGHNA and CDR2 YNFKEQ. The CDR3 DNA follows: TGTGCCAGCAGCCAGACGGGCGGCGGGGCGGGGACTCAAGAGACCCAGTACTTC. Translation: CASSQTGGGAGTQETQYF.

The chain couples TRBV9 to TRBJ2-1; TRBD2 aligns across 12 bases. The germline gives CDR1 SGDLS, CDR2 YYNGEE. After removal of 2 bases from V and 7 bases from J, the junction contained 7 bases not matched to a gene. The CDR3 is made up of 16 amino acids. CDR3 protein: CASSVLTSGGFNEQFF. The CDR3 bases are TGTGCCAGCAGCGTCCTGACTAGCGGGGGTTTTAATGAGCAGTTCTTC.

V and J are TRBV25-1 and TRBJ1-2, with no clear D. V dropped 2 bases and J dropped 1 base, with 14 bases sitting between them. The CDR3 extends over 16 amino acids. Germline V lookup: CDR1 MGHDK, CDR2 SYGVNS. This CDR3 is CASSESGFGDNYGYTF. The CDR3 coding sequence is TGTGCCAGCAGTGAAAGCGGGTTCGGTGATAACTATGGCTACACCTTC.

The CDR3 sequence is CASSSHRDLNTGELFF. CDR3 bases: TGTGCCAGCAGCTCCCACCGGGACTTGAACACCGGGGAGCTGTTTTTT. V is TRBV11-3 and J is TRBJ2-2; TRBD2 is a possible D gene (6 bases). The CDR3 contains 16 residues. V lost 4 bases to trimming and J lost 1 base, with 13 bases between them. Germline-derived CDR1 and CDR2 are SGHNT and YENEEA.

A few counts support this clone. The chain combines TRBV19 with TRBJ1-6; D is perhaps TRBD1 (6 bases). CDR3 size: 16 residues. The V gene's germline CDR1 is LNHDA and CDR2 SQIVND (reference sequence). Trimming cost V 5 bases and J 7 bases, with 18 bases left between them. The CDR3 sequence: CASSPRGGSGNSPLHF. CDR3 coding DNA: TGTGCCAGTAGTCCGAGGGGGGGCTCGGGAAATTCACCCCTCCACTTT.

The rearrangement uses TRBV29-1 and TRBJ2-1, with 11 nucleotides matching TRBD2. Germline V lookup: CDR1 SQVTM, CDR2 ANQGSEA. Losses at the gene ends were 6 bases for V and 4 bases for J; bases not matched to a gene: 5. The CDR3 runs 14 residues. CDR3 in amino acids: CSVPGLAEYNEQFF. The CDR3 nucleotides read TGCAGCGTCCCGGGACTAGCGGAATACAATGAGCAGTTCTTC.

Only a few counts were recorded for this clone. The chain has TRBV10-2 and TRBJ2-7; 9 bases align to TRBD2. The CDR3 consists of 13 residues. J lost 6 bases, V lost 8 bases, and 8 bases had no gene match. Per germline, CDR1 WSHSY and CDR2 SAAADI. The CDR3 coding sequence is TGCGCCAGCCATAGCGGGGGACACGGCGAGCAGTACTTC. It specifies CASHSGGHGEQYF.

Only a few counts were recorded for this clone. The gene calls are TRBV6-1 and TRBJ1-5; D gene uncertain. The CDR3 contains 12 residues. Germline V CDR1 and CDR2: MNHNS, SASEGT. The ends were cut back, 10 bases at V and 4 bases at J, with 11 bases in the middle. CDR3 residues: CATSNGNQPQHF. As DNA, the CDR3 is TGTGCCACCTCCAACGGGAATCAGCCCCAGCATTTT.

The chain has TRBV5-1 and TRBJ1-4, with 9 bases aligning to TRBD1. This CDR3 has 16 residues. The trim removed 0 bases at V and 10 bases at J, leaving 10 bases unmatched. Germline CDR1 reads SGHRS; CDR2 reads YFSETQ. The CDR3 DNA sequence: TGCGCCAGCAGCTTGGGGGATACAGGGGGCGGAGGAAAACTGTTTTTT. Translated: CASSLGDTGGGGKLFF.

The V and J genes are TRBV28 and TRBJ2-7; TRBD2 matches 8 bases. CDR3 length: 15 amino acids. The V and J ends lost 6 bases and 0 bases, in that order; junction bases with no gene match: 7. CDR1 is MDHEN, CDR2 SYDVKM, per germline. The CDR3 nucleotides are TGTGCCAGCAGGGGCCTTGGGACTAGCTCCTACGAGCAGTACTTC. As protein: CASRGLGTSSYEQYF.

This clone was counted a few times. The rearrangement joins TRBV6-1 to TRBJ2-5; TRBD2 agrees at 8 bases. The CDR3 has 11 residues. Germline V gene lookup returns CDR1 MNHNS and CDR2 SASEGT. CDR3 nucleotides: TGTGCGTCCGGGAGGGATGAGACCCAGTACTTC. Its protein product is CASGRDETQYF.

This chain joins TRBV6-6 and TRBJ2-3, with D possibly matching TRBD2 (5 bases). The CDR3 covers 16 residues. Germline CDR1 is MNHNY and CDR2 is SVGAGI (reference sequence). Trimming stripped 4 bases from V and 4 bases from J, with 18 bases between. Here the CDR3 reads CASSSYLSSGSDTQYF. The CDR3 coding sequence is TGTGCCAGCAGTTCTTACCTGTCCTCGGGGTCAGATACGCAGTATTTT.

This clone was counted only a few times. The J gene is TRBJ2-3, the V gene TRBV28; TRBD1 is a possible D gene (6 bases). Germline CDR1 is MDHEN and CDR2 is SYDVKM. The CDR3 consists of 13 residues. V was trimmed by 7 bases and J by 3 bases, leaving 11 bases between them. The chain's CDR3 is CASTLQGTDTQYF. The CDR3 DNA follows: TGTGCCAGCACCCTACAGGGTACAGATACGCAGTATTTT. Complete variable domain (other parts from reference TRBV28 and TRBJ2-3): DVKVTQSSRYLVKRTGEKVFLECVQDMDHENMFWYRQDPGLGLRLIYFSYDVKMKEKGDIPEGYSVSREKKERFSLILESASTNQTSMYLCASTLQGTDTQYFGPGTRLTVL.

This CDR3 reads CASSEVQKSSNQPQHF. The CDR3 DNA is TGTGCCAGCAGTGAGGTGCAGAAAAGTAGCAATCAGCCCCAGCATTTT. The rearrangement joins TRBV6-4 to TRBJ1-5, with unresolved D. V gave up 3 bases and J gave up 0 bases, with 12 bases separating them. Germline values: CDR1 MRHNA, CDR2 SNTAGT. The CDR3 is made up of 16 amino acids.

This clone has a handful of counts. The chain joins TRBV7-2 to TRBJ2-1; 7 nucleotides align to TRBD2. CDR1 is SGHTA and CDR2 is FQGNSA in the germline V gene. V shed 3 bases, J shed 0 bases, and the junction held 8 bases outside the gene matches. The CDR3 contains 17 residues. CDR3 amino acids: CASSLTGGGFSYNEQFF. CDR3 bases: TGTGCCAGCAGCTTGACGGGCGGGGGATTCTCCTACAATGAGCAGTTCTTC.

V usage is TRBV10-3 and J usage is TRBJ1-2; D unresolved. Germline CDR1 and CDR2: ENHRY and SYGVKD. This CDR3 region has 18 residues. V lost 3 bases and J 0 bases, leaving 20 bases between the germline ends. CDR3 nucleotides: TGTGCCATCAGTGACGCTGTTCGGTCCCCAATTCCTAACTATGGCTACACCTTC. This sequence encodes CAISDAVRSPIPNYGYTF.

This clone was seen more than once but under ten times. The chain links TRBV12-5 to TRBJ2-3; D may be TRBD1 (6 bases). With 10 bases removed from V and 1 base from J, the gap between germline ends came to 12 bases. Germline V CDR1 and CDR2: LGHNT, FRNRAP. The CDR3 sequence is 13 residues long. The CDR3 is CATLRQGTDTQYF. The DNA of the CDR3 is TGTGCTACCCTTCGACAGGGCACAGATACGCAGTATTTT.

The CDR3 DNA is TGTGCCAGCAGCCTCGGACAGGCCTTCGTATTAGAAGCTTTCTTT. This sequence encodes CASSLGQAFVLEAFF. This chain links TRBV7-9 with TRBJ1-1; TRBD1 matches 7 bases. Per germline, CDR1 SEHNR and CDR2 FQNEAQ (reference sequence). The CDR3 covers 15 residues. Trimming removed 5 bases from V and 8 bases from J; junction bases left unmatched: 14.

The chain joins TRBV6-5 to TRBJ1-1, with 7 bases lining up with TRBD1. This CDR3 is built from 12 residues. V was clipped by 4 bases and J by 11 bases; unmatched bases: 7. Germline assignment: CDR1 MNHEY and CDR2 SVGAGI. CDR3 bases: TGTGCCAGCAGTTCGCGGACAGGATCGGCTTTCTTT. Its protein is CASSSRTGSAFF.

This clone has just a few counts. The chain recombines TRBV10-1 with TRBJ1-4, with D possibly being TRBD1 (5 bases). This CDR3 spans 18 amino acids. Trimming removed 2 bases at V and 0 bases at J, with 16 bases between. Germline lookup yields CDR1 WNHNN and CDR2 SYGVQD (reference sequence). In nucleotides, the CDR3 is TGCGCCAGCAGTGAGAATTGGGGCGACCATGCAACTAATGAAAAACTGTTTTTT. This encodes CASSENWGDHATNEKLFF.

This rearrangement joins TRBV28 to TRBJ2-2; D uncertain. V gave up 10 bases and J gave up 0 bases, with 9 bases separating them. Germline-derived CDR1 and CDR2 are MDHEN and SYDVKM. The CDR3 runs 13 residues. CDR3 residues: CATLLANTGELFF. The CDR3 coding sequence is TGTGCCACCCTACTCGCGAACACCGGGGAGCTGTTTTTT.

The chain carries TRBV2 and TRBJ2-1, with 10 bases aligning to TRBD2. V was pared by 6 bases and J by 1 base, with 6 bases of the junction left unmatched. Germline CDR1 reads SNHLY; CDR2 reads FYNNEI. The CDR3 length is 16 residues. The DNA of the CDR3 is TGTGCCAGCAGGGGTCTAGCGGGAGAGTCCTACAATGAGCAGTTCTTC. Translating gives CASRGLAGESYNEQFF.

The J gene is TRBJ2-7, the V gene TRBV6-5; TRBD2 aligns across 10 bases. Germline values: CDR1 MNHEY, CDR2 SVGAGI. Germline trimming cut 0 bases from V and 4 bases from J; bases unmatched to any gene: 6. CDR3 size: 16 residues. The CDR3 nucleotides read TGTGCCAGCAGTTACTCTGGCCTAGCGGGAGAATACGAGCAGTACTTC. It yields the protein CASSYSGLAGEYEQYF.